Following are 29 T cell receptor beta chains from one sample sequenced in a study of immune evolution from preneoplasia to lung adenocarcinoma. Using immunoSEQ multiplex PCR, the repertoire was profiled, and TCRdb retains in-frame clones only, with some absent. The sample consists of under 8,000 clones, approximately 83% of them appearing once. The source material was FFPE minimally invasive lung adenocarcinoma tissue. All receptors come from a person aged 65-85 years with lung adenocarcinoma.

This sequence joins TRBV5-1 and TRBJ1-5, with a weak D call TRBD1 (6 bases). From germline, CDR1 is SGHRS and CDR2 YFSETQ. The V end lost 0 bases, the J end lost 1 base, and 8 bases lay between the germline ends. The CDR3 totals 15 residues. This chain's CDR3 is CASSLDGQSNQPQHF. Written as DNA, the CDR3 is TGCGCCAGCAGCTTGGATGGACAGAGCAATCAGCCCCAGCATTTT.

This sequence joins TRBV7-8 and TRBJ2-3, with D possibly being TRBD1 (6 bases). Germline V gene sequence: CDR1 SGHVS, CDR2 FQNEAQ. The ends were cut back, 1 base at V and 0 bases at J, with 11 bases in the middle. This CDR3 contains 16 residues. The CDR3 DNA is TGTGCCAGCAGCTTAGAAGGCAGGGGTAGCACAGATACGCAGTATTTT. Protein: CASSLEGRGSTDTQYF.

This sequence joins TRBV7-9 and TRBJ2-6, with 8 bases that match TRBD2. Trimming took 9 bases from V and 0 from J; bases not matched to a gene: 10. Germline V lookup: CDR1 SEHNR, CDR2 FQNEAQ (reference sequence). The CDR3 runs 17 residues. CDR3 amino acids: CASGRGELSSGANVLTF. CDR3 nucleotide sequence: TGTGCCAGTGGGCGGGGGGAACTAAGCTCTGGGGCCAACGTCCTGACTTTC. Drawing the rest from reference TRBV7-9 and TRBJ2-6, the complete variable domain is DTGVSQNPRHKITKRGQNVTFRCDPISEHNRLYWYRQTLGQGPEFLTYFQNEAQLEKSRLLSDRFSAERPKGSFSTLEIQRTEQGDSAMYLCASGRGELSSGANVLTFGAGSRLTVL.

This clone has only one observation. CDR3 sequence (DNA): TGTGCCAGCAGTACGGGACCCCGCGGACCCGAGCAGTACTTC. This translates into CASSTGPRGPEQYF. The chain combines TRBV6-5 with TRBJ2-7; D may correspond to TRBD1 or TRBD2 (5 bases each). CDR3 size: 14 residues. Trimming cost V 5 bases and J 6 bases, with 17 bases left between them. CDR1 is MNHEY, CDR2 SVGAGI, per germline.

For this clone: At one boundary the junction diverges from the germline segment, which might be a read error. The chain employs TRBV7-8 and TRBJ2-7; D assignment may be TRBD1 or TRBD2 (6 bases each). The CDR3 has 15 residues. Germline V gene sequence: CDR1 SGHVS, CDR2 FQNEAQ. The CDR3 DNA is TGTGCCAGCAGCCCTCGGGACATCGGGACTCCTCCCTGGAGCTTC. The encoded protein is CASSPRDIGTPPWSF. Looking up the rest from reference TRBV7-8 and TRBJ2-7 gives the full variable domain: GAGVSQSPRYKVAKRGQDVALRCDPISGHVSLFWYQQALGQGPEFLTYFQNEAQLDKSGLPSDRFFAERPEGSVSTLKIQRTQQEDSAVYLCASSPRDIGTPPWSFGPGTRLTVT.

This clone was found a few times. The genes are TRBV19 and TRBJ1-1; tentatively, D is TRBD1 (6 bases). Germline CDR1 LNHDA, CDR2 SQIVND (reference sequence). V lost 5 bases and J 1 base, leaving 17 bases between the germline ends. The CDR3 extends over 16 amino acids. For the CDR3, the DNA is TGTGCCAGTAGTGCTAAATCGGGCAGGGGGAACACTGAAGCTTTCTTT. It yields the protein CASSAKSGRGNTEAFF.

V usage is TRBV5-1 and J usage is TRBJ2-5, with no clear D. The CDR3 contains 16 residues. Trimming removed 4 bases at V and 1 base at J, with 17 bases between. CDR1 is SGHRS, CDR2 YFSETQ, per germline. The CDR3 loop reads CASSPVSVSPQETQYF. CDR3 coding DNA: TGCGCCAGCAGCCCAGTATCAGTCAGCCCCCAAGAGACCCAGTACTTC.

The rearrangement joins TRBV7-9 to TRBJ1-2, with D tentatively TRBD1 (6 bases). The V end was cut by 5 bases, the J end by 3 bases, with 13 bases between. This CDR3 has 14 residues. Germline assignment: CDR1 SEHNR and CDR2 FQNEAQ (reference sequence). In DNA form, the CDR3 reads TGTGCCAGCAGCGAAGGGGGGCTGGACTATGGCTACACCTTC. As protein: CASSEGGLDYGYTF.

This clone was recorded a few times. DNA of the CDR3: TGTGCCAGCATCCTGACTAGCGGTTACAATGAGCAGTTCTTC. Translation: CASILTSGYNEQFF. The chain employs TRBV28 and TRBJ2-1; TRBD2 matches 9 bases. Per germline, CDR1 MDHEN and CDR2 SYDVKM. This CDR3 is built from 14 residues. Trimming at V came to 7 bases and at J to 4 bases, leaving 5 bases not matched to a gene. The variable domain in full, with the rest retrieved from reference TRBV28 and TRBJ2-1, is DVKVTQSSRYLVKRTGEKVFLECVQDMDHENMFWYRQDPGLGLRLIYFSYDVKMKEKGDIPEGYSVSREKKERFSLILESASTNQTSMYLCASILTSGYNEQFFGPGTRLTVL.

This chain links TRBV11-2 with TRBJ2-3; no reliable D call. This CDR3 spans 15 amino acids. The V and J ends lost 6 bases and 1 base respectively, with 14 bases between them. Germline V gives CDR1 SGHAT, CDR2 FQNNGV. The CDR3 spells CASRPLWKGTDTQYF. The CDR3 coding sequence is TGTGCCAGCAGACCTCTTTGGAAGGGCACAGATACGCAGTATTTT.

This clone was detected a few times. The chain recombines TRBV7-8 with TRBJ2-7, with 11 bases aligning to TRBD2. Germline CDR1 reads SGHVS; CDR2 reads FQNEAQ. This CDR3 has 15 residues. Trimming removed 2 bases from V and 3 bases from J; junction bases left unmatched: 3. The CDR3 region has the DNA TGTGCCAGCAGCTTAACTAGCGGGGGTTACTACGAGCAGTACTTC. It yields the protein CASSLTSGGYYEQYF.

The chain has TRBV2 and TRBJ2-7, with 9 bases fitting TRBD2. This CDR3 comprises 18 residues. Germline CDR1 reads SNHLY; CDR2 reads FYNNEI. V shed 2 bases and J 0 bases; nucleotides not matched to a gene: 11. In DNA form, the CDR3 reads TGTGCCAGCAGTGAATGGGGCGGGAGGGCTTCAAGCTCCTACGAGCAGTACTTC. This codes for CASSEWGGRASSSYEQYF.

The chain joins TRBV11-2 to TRBJ2-2, with D possibly being TRBD2 (5 bases). Trimming pared 10 bases from V and 4 bases from J, leaving 16 bases between. Germline loops: CDR1 SGHAT, CDR2 FQNNGV. The CDR3 consists of 14 residues. The CDR3 is CAIQRGVATGELFF. As DNA, the CDR3 is TGTGCCATCCAACGGGGAGTTGCCACCGGGGAGCTGTTTTTT. Variable domain in full (rest from reference TRBV11-2 and TRBJ2-2): EAGVAQSPRYKIIEKRQSVAFWCNPISGHATLYWYQQILGQGPKLLIQFQNNGVVDDSQLPKDRFSAERLKGVDSTLKIQPAKLEDSAVYLCAIQRGVATGELFFGEGSRLTVL.

This chain connects TRBV18 to TRBJ2-3; D may be TRBD2 (6 bases). V was shortened by 1 base and J by 6 bases, with 20 bases between the two germline ends. The CDR3 runs to 17 residues. Per germline, CDR1 KGHSH and CDR2 LQKENI. The CDR3 region is CASSPLGPAGVRDTQYF. The CDR3 DNA reads TGTGCCAGCTCACCACTGGGGCCAGCGGGCGTTCGGGATACGCAGTATTTT.

J is TRBJ1-2 and V is TRBV30; D call uncertain. CDR3 length: 12 amino acids. The V gene lost 2 bases and the J gene lost 3 bases, with 7 bases spanning the gap. CDR1 GTSNPN and CDR2 SVGIG come from the germline V gene (reference sequence). Written as DNA, the CDR3 is TGTGCCTGGAGTACGGTTTACTATGGCTACACCTTC. Translating it yields CAWSTVYYGYTF.

The genes are TRBV6-6 and TRBJ1-1; D remains ambiguous. V was pared by 2 bases and J by 4 bases, with 8 bases between. The CDR3 spans 13 residues. CDR1 is MNHNY and CDR2 is SVGAGI in the germline V gene (reference sequence). For the CDR3, the DNA is TGTGCCAGCAGTTACGGGGAGGGCACTGAAGCTTTCTTT. Its protein product is CASSYGEGTEAFF.

The chain employs TRBV30 and TRBJ2-7; perhaps TRBD1 as D (5 bases). The germline gives CDR1 GTSNPN, CDR2 SVGIG (reference sequence). The CDR3 loop spans 14 amino acids. Deletions cut 3 bases from V and 2 bases from J, with 14 bases between. The CDR3 region has the DNA TGTGCCTGGAGGCCCGACAGAATTCCCTACGAGCAGTACTTC. Protein sequence: CAWRPDRIPYEQYF.

J is TRBJ2-3 and V is TRBV6-1; D might be TRBD1 (6 bases). Germline V lookup: CDR1 MNHNS, CDR2 SASEGT. The ends were cut back, 7 bases at V and 3 bases at J, with 11 bases in the middle. The CDR3 covers 13 residues. CDR3 loop: CASNFQGTDTQYF. For the CDR3, the DNA is TGTGCCAGCAATTTCCAGGGGACAGATACGCAGTATTTT.

In DNA form, the CDR3 reads TGTGCCCTCAGCGGGCGGACAGGAGGTAATGAGCAGTTCTTC. Its protein is CALSGRTGGNEQFF. The V call is TRBV30, the J call TRBJ2-1; D perhaps matches TRBD1 (7 bases). Per the germline V gene, CDR1 is GTSNPN and CDR2 is SVGIG (reference sequence). The CDR3 has 14 residues. V dropped 8 bases and J dropped 7 bases, with 21 bases sitting between them.

This clone has more than one count but fewer than ten. The chain recombines TRBV29-1 with TRBJ1-5, with D possibly TRBD1 on 6 matching bases. The CDR3 totals 15 residues. Germline CDR1 SQVTM, CDR2 ANQGSEA. The V gene lost 7 bases and the J gene lost 5 bases, with 21 bases spanning the gap. DNA of the CDR3: TGCAGCGGCGATCCGGGGACACTTGTCGATCAGCCCCAGCATTTT. It codes for CSGDPGTLVDQPQHF.

The chain couples TRBV4-1 to TRBJ1-4, with D hard to call. The V end was cut by 0 bases, the J end by 6 bases, with 8 bases between. The V gene's germline CDR1 is MGHRA and CDR2 YSYEKL. This CDR3 is 14 amino acids long. CDR3 in DNA: TGCGCCAGCAGCCAAGAGAAAGGTTATGAAAAACTGTTTTTT. It translates to CASSQEKGYEKLFF.

The V call is TRBV25-1, the J call TRBJ2-7, with D unresolved. The CDR3 is 12 residues long. V was cut by 6 bases and J by 6 bases, with 12 bases left in between. Germline assignment: CDR1 MGHDK and CDR2 SYGVNS. In DNA, the CDR3 is TGTGCCAGCAGGGGCTCGACCCGCGAGCAGTACTTC. Translation gives CASRGSTREQYF.

V is TRBV5-1 and J is TRBJ1-6; 7 bases are a match to TRBD1. V was clipped by 0 bases and J by 10 bases; unmatched bases: 7. The germline CDR1 and CDR2 sequences are SGHRS and YFSETQ. CDR3 length equals 15 residues. Here the CDR3 reads CASSLATGKESPLHF. As DNA, the CDR3 is TGCGCCAGCAGCTTGGCGACAGGGAAAGAGTCACCCCTCCACTTT.

V is TRBV19 and J is TRBJ1-2; a weak D match, TRBD1 (6 bases). Between the trimmed V and J ends, which lost 5 bases and 7 bases, there was a span of 17 bases. CDR3 size: 14 residues. Germline CDR1 is LNHDA and CDR2 is SQIVND (reference sequence). CDR3 residues: CASSPPPTGSGYTF. The DNA for the CDR3 is TGTGCCAGTAGTCCACCGCCTACAGGGAGTGGCTACACCTTC.

This clone was observed a few times. The chain employs TRBV7-9 and TRBJ2-1; D might be TRBD2 (6 bases). Germline lookup yields CDR1 SEHNR and CDR2 FQNEAQ (reference sequence). The CDR3 sequence is 15 residues long. Trimming took 1 base from V and 7 from J, leaving 14 bases between them. CDR3 loop: CASSLVLGGGNEQFF. The DNA for the CDR3 is TGTGCCAGCAGCTTAGTTTTGGGGGGTGGGAATGAGCAGTTCTTC.

A note on this clone: No conserved phenylalanine or tryptophan is present at the end of the CDR3, so a read error is the likely explanation. No DNA is shown, since the ends of the CDR3 on it are uncertain; the CDR3 is the one TCRdb lists. The chain employs TRBV13 and TRBJ2-7; the table's TRBD1 call for D was not verified on the DNA. The length of the CDR3 is 11 amino acids, counting both ends. Looked up from germline, CDR1 is PRHDT and CDR2 is FYEKMQ (reference sequence). This chain's CDR3 is CASSPRTGNPL.

This clone was observed once. This chain uses TRBV28 with TRBJ2-7; the D is unclear. V gave up 5 bases and J gave up 0 bases, with 11 bases separating them. The CDR3 sequence is 14 residues long. Germline CDR1 and CDR2: MDHEN and SYDVKM. The CDR3 here is CASSAPDDSYEQYF. The CDR3 coding sequence is TGTGCCAGCAGTGCCCCGGACGACTCCTACGAGCAGTACTTC. Full variable domain (missing parts from reference TRBV28 and TRBJ2-7): DVKVTQSSRYLVKRTGEKVFLECVQDMDHENMFWYRQDPGLGLRLIYFSYDVKMKEKGDIPEGYSVSREKKERFSLILESASTNQTSMYLCASSAPDDSYEQYFGPGTRLTVT.

This clone showed up just a few times. This chain links TRBV5-1 with TRBJ1-1; D is possibly TRBD1 (5 bases). The CDR3 has 13 residues. Trimming left V 4 bases short and J 1 base short, with 8 bases between. Germline CDR1 and CDR2: SGHRS and YFSETQ. The chain's CDR3 is CASSEGTNTEAFF. The CDR3 region has the DNA TGCGCCAGCAGCGAGGGGACGAACACTGAAGCTTTCTTT.

The sample holds one count of this clone. At one end, the junction sequence differs from germline, possibly due to a read error. The CDR3: CAWYRAGATEACF. The CDR3, as DNA: TGTGCCTGGTACCGGGCCGGGGCCACTGAAGCTTGCTTT. The rearrangement uses TRBV30 and TRBJ1-1, with D possibly being TRBD1 (5 bases). Germline V gives CDR1 GTSNPN, CDR2 SVGIG (reference sequence). The CDR3 spans 13 residues.